This T cell receptor beta chain appears in the sequencing data of a study of T-cell reconstitution after alpha-beta-depleted transplantation in children. Broader study findings: At one year after transplant, newly produced T cells mostly accounted for T-cell counts and diversity. Certain patients had high TCRbeta diversity at day 60, and it came from recipient T cells and thymic progenitors that survived. The study reportedly traced alpha-beta T cells about two months after transplant to several hundred expanded graft clones.

Points on this clonotype: The target antigen is unknown.

Unique molecular identifiers were built into the TCRbeta library. From the PCR reads, TCRdb called clonotypes with MiXCR, one entry per CDR3 protein. The sample holds fewer than 750,000 distinct CDR3 sequences, over 20% seen once. The clonotype comes from a boy under two years old with Wiskott-Aldrich syndrome, due to receive a stem cell transplant. Source: PBMCs, taken before TCRalphabeta/CD19-depleted stem cell transplant.

CDR3 sequence: CASSPPGQTLEAFF. DNA of the CDR3: TGTGCCAGCAGCCCACCGGGACAGACCCTTGAAGCTTTCTTT. The chain employs TRBV3-1 and TRBJ1-1, with TRBD1 matching over 7 bases. CDR1 LGHDT and CDR2 YNNKEL come from the germline V gene (reference sequence). This CDR3 has 14 amino acids. The V and J ends lost 4 bases and 7 bases, in that order; junction bases with no gene match: 9. Full variable domain (remainder filled in from reference TRBV3-1 and TRBJ1-1): DTAVSQTPKYLVTQMGNDKSIKCEQNLGHDTMYWYKQDSKKFLKIMFSYNNKELIINETVPNRFSPKSPDKAHLNLHINSLELGDSAVYFCASSPPGQTLEAFFGQGTRLTVV.